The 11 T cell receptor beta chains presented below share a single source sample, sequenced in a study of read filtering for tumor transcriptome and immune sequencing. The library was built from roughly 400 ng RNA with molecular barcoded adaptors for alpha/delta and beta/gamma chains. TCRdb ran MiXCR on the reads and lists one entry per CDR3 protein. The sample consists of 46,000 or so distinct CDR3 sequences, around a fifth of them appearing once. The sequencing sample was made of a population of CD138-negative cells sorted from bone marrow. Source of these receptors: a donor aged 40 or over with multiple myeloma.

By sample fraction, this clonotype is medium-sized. CDR3 region: CASRRLAGAGEQFF. CDR3 in DNA: TGTGCCAGCAGGCGACTAGCGGGAGCCGGTGAGCAGTTCTTC. The chain carries TRBV7-3 and TRBJ2-1; the match to TRBD2 covers 12 bases. Trimming took 6 bases from V and 9 from J; bases not matched to a gene: 6. CDR3 length: 14 amino acids. Germline lookup yields CDR1 SGHTA and CDR2 FQGTGA.

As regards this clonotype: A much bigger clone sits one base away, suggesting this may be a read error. The CDR3: CAGSLLGGPPSKQYF. CDR3 DNA sequence: TGTGCCGGCAGCCTCTTAGGGGGCCCACCCTCCAAGCAGTACTTC. The J gene is TRBJ2-7, the V gene TRBV6-2 or TRBV6-3; 7 nucleotides line up with TRBD1. Germline CDR1 MNHEY, CDR2 SVGEGT. This CDR3 is 15 amino acids long.

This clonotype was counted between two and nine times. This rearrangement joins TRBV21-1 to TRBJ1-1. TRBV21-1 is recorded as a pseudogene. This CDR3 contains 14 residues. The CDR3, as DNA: TGTGCCAGCAGCAAAGAAACGGGTGGAACTGAAGCTTTCTTT. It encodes CASSKETGGTEAFF.

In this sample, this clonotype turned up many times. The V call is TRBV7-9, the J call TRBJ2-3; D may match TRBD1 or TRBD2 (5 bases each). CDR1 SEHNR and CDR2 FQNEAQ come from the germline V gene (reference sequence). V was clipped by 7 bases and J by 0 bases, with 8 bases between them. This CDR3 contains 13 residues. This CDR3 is CASIRGSTDTQYF. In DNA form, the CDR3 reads TGTGCCAGCATACGGGGCAGCACAGATACGCAGTATTTT. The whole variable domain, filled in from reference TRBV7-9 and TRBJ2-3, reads DTGVSQNPRHKITKRGQNVTFRCDPISEHNRLYWYRQTLGQGPEFLTYFQNEAQLEKSRLLSDRFSAERPKGSFSTLEIQRTEQGDSAMYLCASIRGSTDTQYFGPGTRLTVL.

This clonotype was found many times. For the CDR3, the DNA is TGTGCCAGCAGCTTAGGTGTGGGAGTGAACACTGAAGCTTTCTTT. Its translation is CASSLGVGVNTEAFF. The V gene is TRBV7-3, the J gene TRBJ1-1; no clear D gene. This CDR3 comprises 15 residues. V was cut by 2 bases and J by 0 bases, with 10 bases left in between. Germline CDR1 SGHTA, CDR2 FQGTGA.

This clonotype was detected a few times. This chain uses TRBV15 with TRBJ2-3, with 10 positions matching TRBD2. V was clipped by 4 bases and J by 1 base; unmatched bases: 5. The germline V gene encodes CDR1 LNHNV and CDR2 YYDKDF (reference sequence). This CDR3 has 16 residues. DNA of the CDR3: TGTGCCACCAGCACCAAAGCGGGAGGGGGCACAGATACGCAGTATTTT. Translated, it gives CATSTKAGGGTDTQYF.

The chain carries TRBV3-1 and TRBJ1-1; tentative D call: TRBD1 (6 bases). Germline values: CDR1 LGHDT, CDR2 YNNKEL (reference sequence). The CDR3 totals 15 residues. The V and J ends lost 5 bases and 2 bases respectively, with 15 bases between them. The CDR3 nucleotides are TGTGCCAGCAGCTTCCTGATACAGGGAAACACTGAAGCTTTCTTT. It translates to CASSFLIQGNTEAFF.

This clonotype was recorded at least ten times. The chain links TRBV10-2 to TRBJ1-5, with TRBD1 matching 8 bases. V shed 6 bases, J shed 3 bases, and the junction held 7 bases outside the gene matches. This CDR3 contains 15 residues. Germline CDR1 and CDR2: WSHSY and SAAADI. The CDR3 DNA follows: TGCGCCAGCAGGGCGGACAGGGTAGTCAATCAGCCCCAGCATTTT. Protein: CASRADRVVNQPQHF.

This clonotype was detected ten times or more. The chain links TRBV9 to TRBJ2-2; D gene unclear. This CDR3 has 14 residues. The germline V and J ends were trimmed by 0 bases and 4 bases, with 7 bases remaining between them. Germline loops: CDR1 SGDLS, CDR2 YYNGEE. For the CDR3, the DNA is TGTGCCAGCAGCGTAGGGCAGTTCACCGGGGAGCTGTTTTTT. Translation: CASSVGQFTGELFF.

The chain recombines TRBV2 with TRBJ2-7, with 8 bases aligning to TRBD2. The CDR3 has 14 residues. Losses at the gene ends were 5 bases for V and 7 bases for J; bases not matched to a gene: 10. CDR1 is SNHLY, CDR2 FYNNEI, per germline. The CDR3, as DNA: TGTGCCAGCAGTCTAGCGGGCGGTCGGGGTGAGCAGTACTTC. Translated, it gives CASSLAGGRGEQYF.

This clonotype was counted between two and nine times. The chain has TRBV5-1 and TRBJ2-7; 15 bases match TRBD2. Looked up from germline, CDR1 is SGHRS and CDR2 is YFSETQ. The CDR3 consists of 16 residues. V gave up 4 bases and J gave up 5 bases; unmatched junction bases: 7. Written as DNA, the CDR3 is TGCGCCAGCAGCCCCGGACTAGCGGGAGGGCACCACGAGCAGTACTTC. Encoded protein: CASSPGLAGGHHEQYF.